Below, one T cell receptor (beta chain) is given with its context. Its antigen is as yet unknown. Treatment here: oral pan-JAK inhibitor, 5-10 mg twice daily. The data derive from a study of CD8+ T cells in alopecia areata. Study-wide points: During tofacitinib treatment, many expanded lesional clones remained in scalp and blood.

From germline, CDR1 is SEHNR and CDR2 FQNEAQ (reference sequence). The CDR3 is 16 amino acids. The ends lost 6 bases at V and 5 bases at J; junction bases unmatched: 13. RNA was isolated and reverse transcribed to cDNA, the sequencing template. TCRdb keeps only in-frame clones here, not all; method: immunoSEQ multiplex PCR. The repertoire consists of fewer than 110,000 clones, with around 86% occurring once and the leading ten covering 11%. The chain combines TRBV7-9 with TRBJ2-7; 10 bases agree with TRBD1. The material sequenced was CD8+ T cells sorted from blood, taken at week 34, from a patient treated with tofacitinib. This clonotype was sampled from a human donor with alopecia areata. CDR3 amino acids: CASRHSVGTGVDEQYF. In DNA, the CDR3 is TGTGCCAGCAGACACTCGGTCGGGACAGGGGTGGACGAGCAGTACTTC.